This T cell receptor beta chain is from a study of blood T cell repertoires in COVID-19. Recovered Cohort 3 donors showed two negative PCRs, clearance, or symptom resolution. Source study methods: Amplification from reference gene primers served as the basis for estimated nucleated cell counts. Generated by immunoSEQ multiplex PCR, the TCRdb table keeps only in-frame clones and is missing some. That table supplies the V and J calls and clone size; D and trimming were determined from the DNA. The table lists approximately 210,000 clones, around 87% of them singletons. The CDR3 totals 16 residues. Germline V lookup: CDR1 SGDLS, CDR2 YYNGEE. The germline V and J ends were trimmed by 0 bases and 1 base, with 11 bases remaining between them.

The genes are TRBV9 and TRBJ2-1, with D perhaps TRBD2 (6 bases). The sample was PBMCs or T cells enriched from blood (not recorded which). The source is a woman in her 30s who had recovered from COVID-19. The CDR3 DNA is TGTGCCAGCAGCGTAGAGCTAGCGAGGTCCTACAATGAGCAGTTCTTC. Translated: CASSVELARSYNEQFF.